What follows are 20 T cell receptor beta chains derived from one specimen sequenced in a study of T cells in Graves' hyperthyroidism and ophthalmopathy. TCR beta CDR3 regions were amplified from RNA transcripts. HTBI primers drove first-round RT-PCR of the TCR CDR3. MiXCR, run by TCRdb on the multiplex PCR reads, gives a single entry per CDR3 protein. The sample carries hundreds of thousands of distinct CDR3 sequences, less than 20% recorded once. Sequencing was done on a sample of blood. These receptors originate from a woman aged 18-29 years with Graves' hyperthyroidism that later progressed to Graves' ophthalmopathy.

This clonotype has a count of ten or more. This chain links TRBV3-1 with TRBJ1-2; D gene unclear. CDR1 LGHDT and CDR2 YNNKEL come from the germline V gene (reference sequence). Trimming left V 4 bases short and J 8 bases short, with 11 bases between. The CDR3 sequence is 12 residues long. CDR3 residues: CASSLPVGGYTF. For the CDR3, the DNA is TGTGCCAGCAGCCTCCCAGTTGGCGGCTACACCTTC. The full variable domain, in which reference TRBV3-1 and TRBJ1-2 provide the parts outside the CDR3, is DTAVSQTPKYLVTQMGNDKSIKCEQNLGHDTMYWYKQDSKKFLKIMFSYNNKELIINETVPNRFSPKSPDKAHLNLHINSLELGDSAVYFCASSLPVGGYTFGSGTRLTVV.

This clonotype has ten or more counts. The V gene is TRBV29-1, the J gene TRBJ2-1; D not certain. Germline V gene lookup returns CDR1 SQVTM and CDR2 ANQGSEA. V lost 5 bases, J lost 0 bases, and 8 bases lay in between. There are 13 residues in the CDR3. The CDR3 region has the DNA TGCAGCGTTTCAATGGGCTCCTACAATGAGCAGTTCTTC. Protein product: CSVSMGSYNEQFF.

This chain links TRBV30 with TRBJ2-7; D is ambiguous. Trimming removed 0 bases at V and 4 bases at J, with 10 bases between. Germline assignment: CDR1 GTSNPN and CDR2 SVGIG (reference sequence). This CDR3 is built from 13 residues. Here the CDR3 DNA reads TGTGCCTGGAGTGTGGGTGCCCGTTACGAGCAGTACTTC. It is translated as CAWSVGARYEQYF.

Many counts were recorded for this clonotype. This chain joins TRBV5-1 and TRBJ2-3, with TRBD1 identical over 10 bases. The trim removed 0 bases at V and 4 bases at J, leaving 2 bases unmatched. The germline CDR1 and CDR2 sequences are SGHRS and YFSETQ. This CDR3 comprises 15 residues. CDR3 amino acids: CASSLVGTGADTQYF. The DNA of the CDR3 is TGCGCCAGCAGCTTGGTTGGGACAGGGGCAGATACGCAGTATTTT.

This clonotype was counted many times. The V and J genes are TRBV7-6 and TRBJ2-1; TRBD2 matches 9 bases. This CDR3 region has 17 residues. Losses at the gene ends were 2 bases for V and 4 bases for J; bases not matched to a gene: 9. Germline assignment: CDR1 SGHVS and CDR2 FNYEAQ. CDR3 sequence (DNA): TGTGCCAGCAGCTTAAGTCCCCGCGGGAGGGTATACAATGAGCAGTTCTTC. This encodes CASSLSPRGRVYNEQFF.

The rearrangement joins TRBV19 to TRBJ2-4, with D uncertain. There are 16 residues in the CDR3. Germline V gene sequence: CDR1 LNHDA, CDR2 SQIVND (reference sequence). V gave up 6 bases and J gave up 2 bases, with 17 bases separating them. CDR3 nucleotides: TGTGCCAGTAGCCCCTCCTGGGTTTCCTCCAAAAACATTCAGTACTTC. Translating it yields CASSPSWVSSKNIQYF.

A few counts support this clonotype. The rearrangement uses TRBV19 and TRBJ1-2, with 8 bases that match TRBD1. The CDR3 is 15 amino acids. V shed 4 bases and J 0 bases; nucleotides not matched to a gene: 4. Germline V gene data show CDR1 as LNHDA and CDR2 as SQIVND (reference sequence). CDR3 sequence (DNA): TGTGCCAGTAGTAAGCGACAGGGGTCTAACTATGGCTACACCTTC. It specifies CASSKRQGSNYGYTF.

This clonotype was detected only a few times. The V call is TRBV24-1, the J call TRBJ2-1, with 10 bases lining up with TRBD1. The CDR3 loop spans 16 amino acids. Looked up from germline, CDR1 is KGHDR and CDR2 is SFDVKD. The V gene end was trimmed by 2 bases and the J gene end by 6 bases; junction bases not matched to a gene: 6. CDR3 DNA sequence: TGTGCCACCAGTGATTCGGGACAGGGGACACGCAATGAGCAGTTCTTC. This translates into CATSDSGQGTRNEQFF.

This clonotype was counted between two and nine times. The chain links TRBV20-1 to TRBJ2-5, with D tentatively TRBD1 or TRBD2 (5 bases each). Germline loops: CDR1 DFQATT, CDR2 SNEGSKA (reference sequence). Trimming pared 0 bases from V and 2 bases from J, leaving 16 bases between. The CDR3 loop spans 16 amino acids. The CDR3 nucleotides are TGCAGTGCTAGAGATAATAAGAGAGGGGTACAAGAGACCCAGTACTTC. Its protein product is CSARDNKRGVQETQYF.

This clonotype came up a few times. The V gene is TRBV20-1, the J gene TRBJ2-7, with no clear D. This CDR3 has 13 residues. Germline lookup yields CDR1 DFQATT and CDR2 SNEGSKA (reference sequence). V lost 1 base and J 2 bases, leaving 9 bases between the germline ends. The CDR3 reads CSARVLRTYEQYF. CDR3 coding DNA: TGCAGTGCTAGAGTTTTGCGGACCTACGAGCAGTACTTC.

This chain links TRBV12-3 or TRBV12-4 with TRBJ2-6; maybe TRBD2 (5 bases). CDR3 length equals 18 residues. Between the trimmed V and J ends, which lost 3 bases and 1 base, there was a span of 16 bases. DNA for the CDR3: TGTGCCAGCAGTTTCCCCGTGGGCGGGCATTCTGGGGCCAACGTCCTGACTTTC. This gives the protein CASSFPVGGHSGANVLTF.

This clonotype occurred a few times. The chain joins TRBV7-9 to TRBJ1-5; D ambiguous. In germline, CDR1 is SEHNR, CDR2 FQNEAQ (reference sequence). This CDR3 region has 14 residues. V dropped 6 bases and J dropped 2 bases, with 11 bases sitting between them. This CDR3 reads CASRDSKGNQPQHF. DNA of the CDR3: TGTGCCAGCAGGGACTCAAAGGGCAATCAGCCCCAGCATTTT. Combining the CDR3 with reference TRBV7-9 and TRBJ1-5 gives the whole variable domain DTGVSQNPRHKITKRGQNVTFRCDPISEHNRLYWYRQTLGQGPEFLTYFQNEAQLEKSRLLSDRFSAERPKGSFSTLEIQRTEQGDSAMYLCASRDSKGNQPQHFGDGTRLSIL.

This clonotype was seen a handful of times. The V and J genes are TRBV28 and TRBJ1-1; TRBD1 aligns across 8 bases. There are 15 residues in the CDR3. The V segment lost 8 bases and the J segment 6 bases; nucleotides outside the gene matches: 14. Germline V gene sequence: CDR1 MDHEN, CDR2 SYDVKM. The CDR3: CASGRGRELVAEAFF. CDR3 sequence (DNA): TGTGCCAGCGGCAGGGGGCGTGAATTGGTTGCTGAAGCTTTCTTT.

The chain combines TRBV5-1 with TRBJ2-6, with 8 bases aligning to TRBD1. Per the germline V gene, CDR1 is SGHRS and CDR2 is YFSETQ. The CDR3 sequence is 15 residues long. J gave up 2 bases and V 4 bases, and 2 bases lay outside the gene matches. CDR3 sequence (DNA): TGCGCCAGCAGCCCACAGGGGGCTGGGGCCAACGTCCTGACTTTC. As protein: CASSPQGAGANVLTF. The entire variable domain, with the rest obtained from reference TRBV5-1 and TRBJ2-6, is as follows: KAGVTQTPRYLIKTRGQQVTLSCSPISGHRSVSWYQQTPGQGLQFLFEYFSETQRNKGNFPGRFSGRQFSNSRSEMNVSTLELGDSALYLCASSPQGAGANVLTFGAGSRLTVL.

The chain links TRBV20-1 to TRBJ1-2; D uncertain. V was cut by 4 bases and J by 4 bases, with 7 bases left in between. CDR3 length: 11 residues. Per germline, CDR1 DFQATT and CDR2 SNEGSKA (reference sequence). In nucleotides, the CDR3 is TGCAGTGCTAATACCGGCTATGGCTACACCTTC. Its translation: CSANTGYGYTF.

This clonotype was detected a few times. The chain recombines TRBV9 with TRBJ1-6; D not certain. From germline, CDR1 is SGDLS and CDR2 YYNGEE. CDR3 length: 13 residues. The germline V and J ends were trimmed by 1 base and 10 bases, with 9 bases remaining between them. The CDR3: CASSVTPNSPLHF. CDR3 nucleotides: TGTGCCAGCAGCGTAACCCCGAACTCACCCCTCCACTTT.

The chain employs TRBV20-1 and TRBJ2-7, with 9 bases matching TRBD1. CDR1 and CDR2 (germline): DFQATT, SNEGSKA (reference sequence). V lost 0 bases to trimming and J lost 5 bases; unmatched junction nucleotides: 11. The CDR3 covers 16 residues. The CDR3 loop reads CSARETGGRSWNEQYF. The CDR3 coding sequence is TGCAGTGCTAGAGAAACAGGGGGCAGGAGTTGGAACGAGCAGTACTTC.

This clonotype was observed many times. The chain recombines TRBV20-1 with TRBJ1-2; 7 positions match TRBD1. Trimming removed 0 bases from V and 6 bases from J; junction bases left unmatched: 7. Germline CDR1 reads DFQATT; CDR2 reads SNEGSKA (reference sequence). The CDR3 extends over 14 amino acids. CDR3 sequence: CSARDSAGGDGYTF. The CDR3 nucleotides read TGCAGTGCTAGAGATTCCGCAGGGGGAGATGGCTACACCTTC.

This clonotype showed up many times. The chain is built from TRBV2 and TRBJ2-5, with D tentatively TRBD1 or TRBD2 (7 bases each). The CDR3 is 13 amino acids. Trimming took 11 bases from V and 2 from J, leaving 15 bases between them. Germline V gene lookup returns CDR1 SNHLY and CDR2 FYNNEI. CDR3 nucleotides: TGTGCCGTAGGGGGGGACAGACAAGAGACCCAGTACTTC. It is translated as CAVGGDRQETQYF.

The table lists this clonotype with a few counts. This chain links TRBV6-1 with TRBJ2-3; 11 nucleotides line up with TRBD2. V lost 7 bases to trimming and J lost 4 bases; unmatched junction nucleotides: 4. The CDR3 sequence is 14 residues long. Looked up from germline, CDR1 is MNHNS and CDR2 is SASEGT. The CDR3 DNA reads as TGTGCCAGCACCACTAGCGGGAGCCCAGATACGCAGTATTTT. It is translated as CASTTSGSPDTQYF.